This T cell receptor (beta chain) was sequenced in a study of T cell changes during pregnancy in multiple sclerosis. V shed 4 bases, J shed 3 bases, and the junction held 4 bases outside the gene matches. The CDR3 runs to 13 residues. Germline CDR1 reads SGHNT; CDR2 reads YYREEE (reference sequence). Assay used: immunoSEQ multiplex PCR; TCRdb lists only in-frame clones, some missing. The data show about 100,000 clones, with roughly 90% seen just once and 1.9% held by the top ten. Points on this clone: Other nucleotide sequences from this sample produce the same CDR3.

This receptor was taken from a female donor with multiple sclerosis, enrolled in a pregnancy study. The rearrangement uses TRBV5-4 and TRBJ2-7; 7 nucleotides line up with TRBD1. The sequenced sample was peripheral blood, obtained after pregnancy. The CDR3 sequence: CASSHRDSYEQYF. The DNA for the CDR3 is TGTGCCAGCAGCCATAGGGACAGCTACGAGCAGTACTTC.